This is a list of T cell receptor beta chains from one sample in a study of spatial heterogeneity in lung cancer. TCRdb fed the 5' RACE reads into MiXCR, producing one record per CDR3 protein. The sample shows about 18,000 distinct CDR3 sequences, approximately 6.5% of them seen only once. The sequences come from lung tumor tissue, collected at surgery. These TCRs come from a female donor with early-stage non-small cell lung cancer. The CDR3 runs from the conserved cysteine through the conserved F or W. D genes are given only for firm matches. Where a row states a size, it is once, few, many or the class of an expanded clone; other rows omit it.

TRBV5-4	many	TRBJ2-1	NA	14	TGTGCCAGCAGCTTGCGGGGGACTTACAATGAGCAGTTCTTC	CASSLRGTYNEQFF
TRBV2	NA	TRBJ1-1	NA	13	TGTGCCAGCACTAACACGAAGAACACTGAAGCTTTCTTT	CASTNTKNTEAFF
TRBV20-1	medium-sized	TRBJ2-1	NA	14	TGCAGTGCTAGAGCTCTGCGGGGAGAGTATGAGCAGTTCTTC	CSARALRGEYEQFF
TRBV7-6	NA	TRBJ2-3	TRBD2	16	TGTGCCAGCAGCCCAACGGGACTAGCGGGGGCAGATACGCAGTATTTT	CASSPTGLAGADTQYF
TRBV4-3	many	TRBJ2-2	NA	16	TGCGCCAGCAGCCAAGAGGGTGGCTGGAACACCGGGGAGCTGTTTTTT	CASSQEGGWNTGELFF
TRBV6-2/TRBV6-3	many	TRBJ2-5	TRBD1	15	TGTGCCAGCAGCAGACAGGGGGCAATTCAAGAGACCCAGTACTTC	CASSRQGAIQETQYF
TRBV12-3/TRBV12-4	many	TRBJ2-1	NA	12	TGTGCCAGTCGCCTTACAGACAATGAGCAGTTCTTC	CASRLTDNEQFF
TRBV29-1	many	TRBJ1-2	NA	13	TGCAGCGTTGTGTCAGGGTACGGCTATGGCTACACCTTC	CSVVSGYGYGYTF
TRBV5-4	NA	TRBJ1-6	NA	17	TGTGCCAGCAGCTCCAGACCGGGGACCGATGATAATTCACCCCTCCACTTT	CASSSRPGTDDNSPLHF
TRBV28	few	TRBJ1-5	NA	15	TGTGCCAGCAGTAAGGCGGGGGGTGGCAATCAGCCCCAGCATTTT	CASSKAGGGNQPQHF
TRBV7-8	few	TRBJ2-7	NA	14	TGTGCCAGCAGCCCAGAGGCCATCTCCTACGAGCAGTACTTC	CASSPEAISYEQYF
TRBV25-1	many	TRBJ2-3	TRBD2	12	TGTGCCAGCGGGGGGGACACAGATACGCAGTATTTT	CASGGDTDTQYF
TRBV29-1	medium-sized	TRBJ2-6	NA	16	TGCAGCGTTTCCCGGGACACCGATTCTGGGGCCAACGTCCTGACTTTC	CSVSRDTDSGANVLTF
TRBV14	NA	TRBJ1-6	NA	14	TGTGCCAGCAAAGCGACAGGTCTCAATTCACCCCTCCACTTT	CASKATGLNSPLHF
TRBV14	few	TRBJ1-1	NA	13	TGTGCCAGCAGCCCGCGGCCTCGTGGTGAAGCTTTCTTT	CASSPRPRGEAFF
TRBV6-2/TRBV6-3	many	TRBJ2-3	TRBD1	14	TGTGCCAGCAGCCAGGGGGCTAGCACAGATACGCAGTATTTT	CASSQGASTDTQYF
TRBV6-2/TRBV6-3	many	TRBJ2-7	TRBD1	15	TGTGCCAGCAGACCAGGCGGGACAGGGTCTTCCGAGCAGTACTTC	CASRPGGTGSSEQYF
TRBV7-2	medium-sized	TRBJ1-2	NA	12	TGTGCCAGCAGCTTAGGGATACAGGGCTACACCTTC	CASSLGIQGYTF
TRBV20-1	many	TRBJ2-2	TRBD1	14	TGCAGTGCTAGGGTGCAGGGGGTCTCCGGGGAGCTGTTTTTT	CSARVQGVSGELFF
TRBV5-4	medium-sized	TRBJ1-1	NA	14	TGTGCCAGCAGCCGGACAGCCTCGAACACTGAAGCTTTCTTT	CASSRTASNTEAFF
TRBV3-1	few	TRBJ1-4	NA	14	TGTGCCAGCAGCTATTATCAAGGGAATGAAAAACTGTTTTTT	CASSYYQGNEKLFF
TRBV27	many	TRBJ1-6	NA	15	TGTGCCAGCAGACCACAGGGAAGTCTAAATTCACCCCTCCACTTT	CASRPQGSLNSPLHF
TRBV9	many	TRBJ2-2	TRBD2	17	TGTGCCAGCAGCGTACTCCTAGCGGGGGGGCACACCGGGGAGCTGTTTTTT	CASSVLLAGGHTGELFF
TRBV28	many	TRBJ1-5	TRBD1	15	TGTGCCAGCAGCCTCGACAGGGTAGCGGGTCAGCCCCAGCATTTT	CASSLDRVAGQPQHF
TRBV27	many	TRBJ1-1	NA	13	TGTGCCAGCAGTGCTAGGAGGGACACTGAAGCTTTCTTT	CASSARRDTEAFF